This T cell receptor beta chain appears in the sequencing data of a study of T cells after yellow fever vaccination. TCRdb reprocessed the 5' RACE reads with MiXCR, giving one entry per CDR3 protein. The sample includes around 300,000 distinct CDR3 sequences, 4.1% of them seen just once. J lost 7 bases, V lost 4 bases, and 4 bases had no gene match. This CDR3 is 14 amino acids long. The germline CDR1 and CDR2 sequences are SGHVS and FQNEAQ. In its sample, this clonotype was seen a few times. Sequenced material: PBMCs, taken 5 days after the yellow fever booster vaccination. This clonotype originated in a man between 18 and 35 years old who received the YFV17D yellow fever vaccine. The chain carries TRBV7-8 and TRBJ2-2, with 9 bases that match TRBD1. CDR3: CASSWDRVGGELFF. Written as DNA, the CDR3 is TGTGCCAGCAGCTGGGACAGGGTAGGCGGGGAGCTGTTTTTT.